This T cell receptor beta chain comes out of a study of blood T cell repertoires in COVID-19. The wider study: Acute and convalescent COVID-19 specimens originated in the United States, Italy and Spain. PBMCs, B-cell-depleted T cells, or T cells provided the cDNA or gDNA that made up the material.

Original analysis: Estimated nucleated cell counts came from reference gene primer amplification. Profiled with immunoSEQ multiplex PCR; TCRdb holds only in-frame clones, not every one. The V and J calls and clone size come from that table; D and trimming were worked out from the DNA. Seen here are 250,000 to 300,000 clones, 88% observed once, and the top ten hold 0.99%. This CDR3 contains 13 residues. Germline-derived CDR1 and CDR2 are LNHDA and SQIVND (reference sequence). Trimming took 3 bases from V and 5 from J, leaving 11 bases between them. Source material: peripheral blood. The rearrangement joins TRBV19 to TRBJ2-7, with D possibly TRBD2 on 5 matching bases. The TCR comes from a woman aged 40 to 50 who had recovered from COVID-19. The CDR3 reads CASSMRASDEQYF. CDR3 nucleotides: TGTGCCAGTAGTATGCGGGCCAGCGACGAGCAGTACTTC.